This TCR beta chain derives from a study of radiotherapy plus CTLA-4 blockade in lung cancer. Across the whole study: Objective responses arose in about 17% of patients, and 31% experienced disease control. Findings of the study overall: Reports state that early shifts in blood T cell clones, with interferon-beta, best predicted response.

Regarding this clone: Its antigen is unknown.

Patients had chemo-refractory metastatic non-small-cell lung cancer and received focal radiation plus CTLA-4 blockade that used ipilimumab. From germline, CDR1 is SGHRS and CDR2 YFSETQ. The CDR3 has 14 residues. The table came from immunoSEQ multiplex PCR; TCRdb's copy has only in-frame clones and leaves some out. The data show around 38,000 clones, just over 85% seen once. The chain uses TRBV5-1 and TRBJ2-5; 7 bases line up with TRBD1. TRBJ2-7 matches the DNA end more closely, so the J call is doubtful. The source is a human donor with non-small cell lung cancer whose response to radiotherapy plus ipilimumab could not be evaluated. Specimen: peripheral blood, collected from a patient treated with radiotherapy plus ipilimumab. The CDR3 DNA reads as TGCGCCAGCAGCTTAACAGGGGTCGTCTACGAGCAGTACTTC. It is translated as CASSLTGVVYEQYF.